A selection of T cell receptor beta chains follows, all from one sample in a study of CXCR3-negative and CXCR3-positive naive CD8 T cells. TCRdb re-called the 5' RACE reads, yielding one record per CDR3 amino acid sequence without DNA. This sample's table reports 100,000 to 150,000 distinct CDR3 sequences. The sequencing sample was made of naive CXCR3- CD8+ T cells from blood. The receptors stem from a human donor in good health. Some clones in this sample may be carry-over from other donors' samples. CDR3s include the opening cysteine and the closing phenylalanine or tryptophan.

j_gene	v_gene	CDR3aa
TRBJ1-2	TRBV27	CASSLSSLTGTANYGYTF
TRBJ2-7	TRBV7-9	CASSAYRDTDYEQYF
TRBJ2-7	TRBV6-1	CASSPQLTSGTYEQYF
TRBJ2-3	TRBV27	CASSLVGQDGDTQYF
TRBJ2-1	TRBV5-1	CASRDTETYNEQFF
TRBJ1-5	TRBV12-3/TRBV12-4	CASSDDGPKGPQHF
TRBJ2-7	TRBV20-1	CSARDQGLAWYEQYF
TRBJ2-5	TRBV25-1	CASSEQRDQETQYF
TRBJ2-5	TRBV27	CASSAYSGGEETQYF
TRBJ2-2	TRBV4-3	CASSQRLSLYGTGNTGELFF
TRBJ2-5	TRBV27	CASSPSSGTPQETQYF
TRBJ2-2	TRBV4-3	CASSPQAGRPTGELFF
TRBJ2-3	TRBV29-1	CSVDGGAADTQYF
TRBJ2-7	TRBV28	CASSLFSEQYF
TRBJ2-7	TRBV5-5	CASSRTGNEQYF
TRBJ1-1	TRBV27	CASRQGNTEAFF
TRBJ2-7	TRBV20-1	CSARSTSGSYEQYF
TRBJ2-5	TRBV7-9	CASSHGTAPQETQYF
TRBJ2-2	TRBV9	CASSQSPGELFF
TRBJ1-1	TRBV5-6	CASSYLTMVNTEAFF
TRBJ1-1	TRBV4-1	CASSQDEDSEAFF
TRBJ2-1	TRBV6-4	CASSDSAGGNEQFF
TRBJ2-4	TRBV7-9	CASSLAEGGTKNIQYF
TRBJ2-7	TRBV28	CASGEAGGSPEQYF
TRBJ2-3	TRBV29-1	CSVPGSTDTQYF
TRBJ2-1	TRBV4-1	CASRAGGPLNEQFF
TRBJ1-2	TRBV2	CANQDRGGYTF
TRBJ1-1	TRBV20-1	CSARAWDGNTEAFF
TRBJ2-7	TRBV4-1	CASSQYSGFYEQYF
TRBJ2-3	TRBV20-1	CSARVVGLAGGKADTQYF
TRBJ2-1	TRBV19	CASSIYYGGGEQFF
TRBJ2-1	TRBV7-3	CASSLEGTPSYNEQFF
TRBJ2-7	TRBV20-1	CSALGNSVYEQYF
TRBJ2-5	TRBV2	CASSDRVVKETQYF
TRBJ2-7	TRBV7-9	CASTGTEDSYEQYF
TRBJ2-2	TRBV19	CASSIVIGGQGFTGELFF
TRBJ2-5	TRBV29-1	CSVEDFRVDGGTQYF
TRBJ2-7	TRBV4-1	CASIQVGGHLYEQYF
TRBJ1-5	TRBV19	CASSIRAGNQPQHF
TRBJ2-7	TRBV28	CASSFGTGARGSYEQYF
TRBJ2-1	TRBV2	CASSPRAGRSYNEQFF
TRBJ2-1	TRBV7-8	CASSPHPRLAGSYSYNEQFF
TRBJ2-1	TRBV5-1	CASSLNWGLYNEQFF
TRBJ2-7	TRBV29-1	CSVEVSETGGDYEQYF
TRBJ2-5	TRBV7-6	CASSLIEEETQYF
TRBJ2-5	TRBV7-9	CASSHPRGTETQYF
TRBJ2-1	TRBV6-4	CASSSGQGGDEQFF
TRBJ2-2	TRBV29-1	CSAQGASGELFF
TRBJ2-7	TRBV7-2	CASSLAEDYEQYF
TRBJ2-1	TRBV3-1	CASSHMGERSYNEQFF
TRBJ2-3	TRBV19	CASSTPRTEDYTDTQYF
TRBJ2-7	TRBV10-3	CAISTPAAYYEQYF
TRBJ2-1	TRBV20-1	CSARDIENRGFYNEQFF
TRBJ1-5	TRBV6-6	CASSPSLDRDGNQPQHF
TRBJ2-7	TRBV25-1	CASSEETGTSSYEQYF